This T cell receptor (beta chain) was identified in a study of blood T cell repertoires in COVID-19. About the study: Italy, Spain and the United States were the sources of the convalescent and acute COVID-19 samples. T cells, B-cell-depleted T cells, or PBMCs provided the cDNA or gDNA that served as material.

This CDR3 comprises 15 residues. Trimming removed 4 bases from V and 4 bases from J; junction bases left unmatched: 7. CDR1 and CDR2 (germline): SGHRS, YFSETQ. In the original analysis: Using reference gene primer amplification, nucleated cell counts were estimated. Method: immunoSEQ multiplex PCR; TCRdb's copy keeps in-frame clones and lacks some. V, J and clone size are those of that table, while D and trimming were read from the DNA. The sample lists 95,000 to 110,000 clones; roughly 80% were seen once. The sequenced sample consisted of peripheral blood. The J gene is TRBJ2-5, the V gene TRBV5-1; 10 bases are shared with TRBD2. This TCR was recovered from a man aged 60 to 75 with acute or convalescent COVID-19. The CDR3 protein is CASSQAGTSVETQYF. The CDR3 bases are TGCGCCAGCAGCCAAGCCGGGACTAGCGTAGAGACCCAGTACTTC. Full variable domain (missing parts from reference TRBV5-1 and TRBJ2-5): KAGVTQTPRYLIKTRGQQVTLSCSPISGHRSVSWYQQTPGQGLQFLFEYFSETQRNKGNFPGRFSGRQFSNSRSEMNVSTLELGDSALYLCASSQAGTSVETQYFGPGTRLLVL.